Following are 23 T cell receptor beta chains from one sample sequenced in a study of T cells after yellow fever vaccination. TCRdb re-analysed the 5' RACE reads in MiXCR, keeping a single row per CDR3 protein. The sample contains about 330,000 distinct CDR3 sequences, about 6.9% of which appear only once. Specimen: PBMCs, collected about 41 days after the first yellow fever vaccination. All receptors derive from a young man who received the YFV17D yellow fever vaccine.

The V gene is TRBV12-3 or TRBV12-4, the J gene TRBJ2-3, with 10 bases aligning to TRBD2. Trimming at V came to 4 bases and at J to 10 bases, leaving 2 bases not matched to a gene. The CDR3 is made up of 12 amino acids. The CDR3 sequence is CASSSSGGAQYF. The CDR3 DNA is TGTGCCAGCAGTTCTAGCGGGGGAGCGCAGTATTTT.

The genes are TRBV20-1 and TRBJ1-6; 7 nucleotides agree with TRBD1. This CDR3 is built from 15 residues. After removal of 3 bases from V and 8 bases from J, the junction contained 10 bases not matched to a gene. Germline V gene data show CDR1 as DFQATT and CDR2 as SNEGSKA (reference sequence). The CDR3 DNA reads TGCAGTGCTAGCTGGACAGGCCTTGGGGATTCACCCCTCCACTTT. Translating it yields CSASWTGLGDSPLHF.

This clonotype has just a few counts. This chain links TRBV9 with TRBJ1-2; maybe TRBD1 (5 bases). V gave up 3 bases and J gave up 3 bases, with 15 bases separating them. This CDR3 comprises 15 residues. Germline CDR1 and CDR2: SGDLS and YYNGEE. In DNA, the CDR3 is TGTGCCAGCAGCGCAGACTGGGCAGGGTACTATGGCTACACCTTC. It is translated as CASSADWAGYYGYTF.

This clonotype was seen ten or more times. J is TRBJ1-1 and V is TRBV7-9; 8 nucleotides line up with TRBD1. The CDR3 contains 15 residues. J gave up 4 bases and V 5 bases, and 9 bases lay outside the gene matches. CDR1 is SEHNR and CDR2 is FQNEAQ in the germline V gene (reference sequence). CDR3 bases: TGTGCCAGCAGCGCCTCGTGGCAGGGGGCCACTGAAGCTTTCTTT. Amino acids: CASSASWQGATEAFF.

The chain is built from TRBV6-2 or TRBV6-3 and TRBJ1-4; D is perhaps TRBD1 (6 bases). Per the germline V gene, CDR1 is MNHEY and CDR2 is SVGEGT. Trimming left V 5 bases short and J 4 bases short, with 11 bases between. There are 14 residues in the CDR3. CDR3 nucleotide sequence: TGTGCCAGCAGTCTCCAGGGGAATAATGAAAAACTGTTTTTT. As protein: CASSLQGNNEKLFF.

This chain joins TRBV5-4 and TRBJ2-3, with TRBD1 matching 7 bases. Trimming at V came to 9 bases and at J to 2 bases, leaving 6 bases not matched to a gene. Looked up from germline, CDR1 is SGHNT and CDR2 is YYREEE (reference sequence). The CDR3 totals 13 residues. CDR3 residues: CAMRGQSTDTQYF. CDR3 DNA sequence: TGTGCCATGAGGGGGCAGTCCACAGATACGCAGTATTTT.

Written as DNA, the CDR3 is TGTGCCAGCACTCGAGGGGGCTCCGCCAACAATGAGCAGTTCTTC. Residues: CASTRGGSANNEQFF. The chain has TRBV7-6 and TRBJ2-1; 7 positions agree with TRBD1. Germline CDR1 SGHVS, CDR2 FNYEAQ. J gave up 5 bases and V 7 bases, and 11 bases lay outside the gene matches. This CDR3 has 15 residues.

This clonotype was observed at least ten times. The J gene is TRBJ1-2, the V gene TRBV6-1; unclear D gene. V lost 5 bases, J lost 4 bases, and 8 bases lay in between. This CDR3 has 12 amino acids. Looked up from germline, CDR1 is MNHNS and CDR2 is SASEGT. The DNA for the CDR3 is TGTGCCAGCAGTCGTGACGGCTATGGCTACACCTTC. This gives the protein CASSRDGYGYTF.

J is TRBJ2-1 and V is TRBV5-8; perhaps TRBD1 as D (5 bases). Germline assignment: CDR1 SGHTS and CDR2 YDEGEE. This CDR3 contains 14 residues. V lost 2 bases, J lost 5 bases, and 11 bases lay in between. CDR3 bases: TGTGCCAGCAGCTTCAGGGTGGATCACAATGAGCAGTTCTTC. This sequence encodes CASSFRVDHNEQFF.

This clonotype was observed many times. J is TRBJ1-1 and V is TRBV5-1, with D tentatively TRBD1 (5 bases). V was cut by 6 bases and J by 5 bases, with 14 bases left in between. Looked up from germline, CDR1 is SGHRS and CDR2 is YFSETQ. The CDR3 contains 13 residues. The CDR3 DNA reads TGCGCCAGCAACGACTGGGGCGGGACTGAAGCTTTCTTT. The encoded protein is CASNDWGGTEAFF.

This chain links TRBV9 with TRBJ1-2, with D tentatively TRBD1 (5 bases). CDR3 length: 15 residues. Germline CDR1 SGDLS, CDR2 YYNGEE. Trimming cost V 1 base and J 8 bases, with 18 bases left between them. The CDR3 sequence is CASSVMPDSGGGYTF. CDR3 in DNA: TGTGCCAGCAGCGTAATGCCAGACTCGGGGGGAGGCTACACCTTC.

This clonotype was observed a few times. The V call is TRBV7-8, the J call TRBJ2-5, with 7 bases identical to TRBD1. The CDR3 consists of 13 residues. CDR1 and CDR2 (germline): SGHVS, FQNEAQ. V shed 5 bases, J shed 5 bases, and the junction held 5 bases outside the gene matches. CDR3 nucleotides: TGTGCCAGCAGCAGGGGACAGTTGGAGACCCAGTACTTC. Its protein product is CASSRGQLETQYF. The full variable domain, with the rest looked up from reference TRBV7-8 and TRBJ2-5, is GAGVSQSPRYKVAKRGQDVALRCDPISGHVSLFWYQQALGQGPEFLTYFQNEAQLDKSGLPSDRFFAERPEGSVSTLKIQRTQQEDSAVYLCASSRGQLETQYFGPGTRLLVL.

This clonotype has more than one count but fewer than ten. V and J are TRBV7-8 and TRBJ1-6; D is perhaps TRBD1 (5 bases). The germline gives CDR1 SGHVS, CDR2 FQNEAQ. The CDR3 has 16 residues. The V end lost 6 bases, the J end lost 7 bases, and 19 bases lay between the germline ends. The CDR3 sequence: CASSQVLGTGNSPLHF. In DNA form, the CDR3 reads TGTGCCAGCAGTCAAGTCTTGGGGACGGGAAATTCACCCCTCCACTTT.

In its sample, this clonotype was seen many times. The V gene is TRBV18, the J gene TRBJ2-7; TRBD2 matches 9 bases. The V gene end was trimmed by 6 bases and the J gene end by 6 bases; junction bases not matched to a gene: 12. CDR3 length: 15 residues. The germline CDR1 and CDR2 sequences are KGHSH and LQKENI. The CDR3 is CASSSQPGLASEQYV. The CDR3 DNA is TGTGCCAGCTCTTCTCAACCGGGACTAGCAAGCGAGCAGTACGTC.

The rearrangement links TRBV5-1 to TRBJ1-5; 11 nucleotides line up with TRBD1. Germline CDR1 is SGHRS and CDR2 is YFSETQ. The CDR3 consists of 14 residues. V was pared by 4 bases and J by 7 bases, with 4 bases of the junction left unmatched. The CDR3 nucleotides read TGCGCCAGCAGCGCCGGGACAGGGGGGCAGCCCCAGCATTTT. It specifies CASSAGTGGQPQHF.

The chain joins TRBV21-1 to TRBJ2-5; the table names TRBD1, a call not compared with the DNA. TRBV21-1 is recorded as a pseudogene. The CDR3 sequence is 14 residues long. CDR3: CASSKDGGRETQYF. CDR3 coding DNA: TGTGCCAGCAGCAAAGACGGGGGACGAGAGACCCAGTACTTC.

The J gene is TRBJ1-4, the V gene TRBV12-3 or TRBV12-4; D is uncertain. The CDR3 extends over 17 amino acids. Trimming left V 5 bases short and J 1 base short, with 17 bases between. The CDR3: CASSPRSGMVTNEKLFF. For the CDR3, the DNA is TGTGCCAGCAGTCCAAGGTCAGGAATGGTAACTAATGAAAAACTGTTTTTT.

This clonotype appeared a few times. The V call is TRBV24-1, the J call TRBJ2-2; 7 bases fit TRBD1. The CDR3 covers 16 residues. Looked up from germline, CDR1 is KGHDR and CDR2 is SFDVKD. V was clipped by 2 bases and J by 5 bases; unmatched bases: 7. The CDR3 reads CATSDWTGRGTGELFF. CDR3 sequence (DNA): TGTGCCACCAGTGATTGGACAGGCCGGGGAACCGGGGAGCTGTTTTTT.

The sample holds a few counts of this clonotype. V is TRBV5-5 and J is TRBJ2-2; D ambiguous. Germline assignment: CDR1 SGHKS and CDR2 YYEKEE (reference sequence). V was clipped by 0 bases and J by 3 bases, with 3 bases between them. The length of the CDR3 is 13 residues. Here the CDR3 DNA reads TGTGCCAGCAGCTTGGATGACACCGGGGAGCTGTTTTTT. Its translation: CASSLDDTGELFF.

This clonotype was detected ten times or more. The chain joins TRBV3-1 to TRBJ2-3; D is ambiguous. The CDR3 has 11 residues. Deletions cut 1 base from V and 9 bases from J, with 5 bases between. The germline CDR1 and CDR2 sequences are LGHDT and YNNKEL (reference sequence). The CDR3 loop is CASSQVFTQYF. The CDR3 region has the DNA TGTGCCAGCAGCCAAGTATTCACGCAGTATTTT.

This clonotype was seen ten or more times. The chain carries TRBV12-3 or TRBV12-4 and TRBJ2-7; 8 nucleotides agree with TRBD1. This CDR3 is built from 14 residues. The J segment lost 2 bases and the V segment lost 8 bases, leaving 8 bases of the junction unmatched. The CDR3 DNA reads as TGTGCCAGCTCCCTCCGACAGGGGACCTACGAGCAGTACTTC. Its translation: CASSLRQGTYEQYF.

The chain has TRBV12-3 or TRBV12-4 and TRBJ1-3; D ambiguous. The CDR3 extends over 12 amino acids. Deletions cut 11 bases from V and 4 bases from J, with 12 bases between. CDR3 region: CAAREEGNTIYF. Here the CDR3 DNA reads TGTGCCGCGCGGGAGGAGGGAAACACCATATATTTT.

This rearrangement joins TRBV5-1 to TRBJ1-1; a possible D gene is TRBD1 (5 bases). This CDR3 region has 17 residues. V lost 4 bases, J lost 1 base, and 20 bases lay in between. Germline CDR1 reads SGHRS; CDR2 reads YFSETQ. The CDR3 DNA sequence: TGCGCCAGCAGCATTTTGATGGGGCGAGGTGGGAACACTGAAGCTTTCTTT. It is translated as CASSILMGRGGNTEAFF.